This entry concerns a single TCR beta chain. Assay used: immunoSEQ multiplex PCR; TCRdb lists only in-frame clones, some missing. Counted here are some 55,000 clones, 90% to 95% occurring once; the ten biggest clones make up 3.1%. Germline assignment: CDR1 MNHEY and CDR2 SMNVEV (reference sequence). Trimming cost V 8 bases and J 3 bases, with 4 bases left between them. The CDR3 extends over 11 amino acids. The data derive from a study of blood T cell repertoires in COVID-19. The chain joins TRBV27 to TRBJ2-2; the D is unclear. The sequenced material came from peripheral blood. This sequence originates from a human donor in a cohort sampled during active COVID-19. The CDR3 reads CASSYTGELFF. CDR3 bases: TGTGCCAGCTCGTACACCGGGGAGCTGTTTTTT.